Given below is one T cell receptor (beta chain) in context. As yet, its antigen is unknown. For every subset, genomic DNA was evenly distributed across several immunoSEQ plates. Per the study methods: ImmunoSEQ gave junction-only sequences without quality scores, so filtering differed. Produced via immunoSEQ multiplex PCR; TCRdb's table is partial and in-frame only. That table furnishes V, J and clone size, whereas the DNA furnished D and trimming. Among under 750,000 clones listed, just under 75% were seen once. These data are taken from a study of shared clonotypes between healthy human individuals. Study results and caveats: Among a handful of donors, 4.5% to 5.5% of naive CD4 clonotypes were found in common.

The V end was cut by 6 bases, the J end by 5 bases, with 7 bases between. CDR3 size: 11 residues. Germline assignment: CDR1 MDHEN and CDR2 SYDVKM. Sequencing used memory CD4+ T cells sorted from blood. Subset meaning: CD45RA-negative fraction. The sequence came from a woman in her 30s in good health. The V call is TRBV28, the J call TRBJ1-2, with unresolved D. The CDR3 DNA sequence: TGTGCCAGCAGAGCAAGATATGGCTACACCTTC. Translating gives CASRARYGYTF.